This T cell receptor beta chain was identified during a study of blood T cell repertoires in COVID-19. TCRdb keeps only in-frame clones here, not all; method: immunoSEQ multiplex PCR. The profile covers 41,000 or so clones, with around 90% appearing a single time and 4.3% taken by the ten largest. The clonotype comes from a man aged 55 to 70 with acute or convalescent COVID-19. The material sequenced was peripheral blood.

The CDR3, as DNA: TGTGCCAGCAGTTCCGATCCGGTAGCCAAAAACATTCAGTACTTC. This encodes CASSSDPVAKNIQYF. The chain joins TRBV6-2 or TRBV6-3 to TRBJ2-4; D is unclear. The germline V gene encodes CDR1 MNHEY and CDR2 SVGEGT. The length of the CDR3 is 15 residues. The V gene lost 4 bases and the J gene lost 0 bases, with 10 bases spanning the gap.